The rows below give T cell receptor beta chains drawn from one sample of a study of identical twins. TCRdb analysed the 5' RACE reads with MiXCR anew, one entry per CDR3 protein. The table records hundreds of thousands of distinct CDR3 sequences, about 12% of them present only once. These same data were also listed under a study on yellow fever vaccine responses in identical twins.

The specimen sequenced was PBMCs. Receptor source: a woman younger than 35 in good health. The conserved cysteine and the conserved F or W are not part of the CDR3 here. D genes are given only for firm matches.

d_gene: -; j_gene: TRBJ2-5; v_gene: TRBV7-3; CDR3aa: ASSLGQQGETQY
d_gene: -; j_gene: TRBJ2-1; v_gene: TRBV20-1; CDR3aa: SALGSPSYNEQF
d_gene: TRBD1; j_gene: TRBJ1-6; v_gene: TRBV4-1; CDR3aa: ASSQDQGQTSSYNSPLH
d_gene: -; j_gene: TRBJ2-3; v_gene: TRBV29-1; CDR3aa: SVLSTTDTQY
d_gene: -; j_gene: TRBJ2-2; v_gene: TRBV7-7; CDR3aa: ASSRGTDLRTGELF
d_gene: -; j_gene: TRBJ1-6; v_gene: TRBV3-1; CDR3aa: ASSPQQGTSGSPLH
d_gene: -; j_gene: TRBJ2-3; v_gene: TRBV3-1; CDR3aa: ASNQVGGANRTDTQY
d_gene: TRBD2; j_gene: TRBJ2-7; v_gene: TRBV29-1; CDR3aa: SVGRLAGVNYEQY
d_gene: -; j_gene: TRBJ2-3; v_gene: TRBV15; CDR3aa: ATSIGGGTDTQY
d_gene: -; j_gene: TRBJ2-5; v_gene: TRBV12-3/TRBV12-4; CDR3aa: ASSFGYLPYQETQY
d_gene: -; j_gene: TRBJ2-1; v_gene: TRBV4-2; CDR3aa: ASSQEQNYNEQF
d_gene: TRBD1; j_gene: TRBJ1-6; v_gene: TRBV7-2; CDR3aa: ASSPTGGLAPLH
d_gene: -; j_gene: TRBJ1-2; v_gene: TRBV24-1; CDR3aa: ATSDLQGGYT
d_gene: -; j_gene: TRBJ2-1; v_gene: TRBV28; CDR3aa: ASSSPRGPYNEQF
d_gene: -; j_gene: TRBJ2-5; v_gene: TRBV20-1; CDR3aa: SARVGGRETQY
d_gene: TRBD2; j_gene: TRBJ2-7; v_gene: TRBV2; CDR3aa: ASSEDSAGDHEQY
d_gene: -; j_gene: TRBJ1-5; v_gene: TRBV28; CDR3aa: ASRDSGPSNQPQH
d_gene: -; j_gene: TRBJ1-1; v_gene: TRBV5-6; CDR3aa: ASSSNGGLNTEAF
d_gene: TRBD2; j_gene: TRBJ2-3; v_gene: TRBV12-5; CDR3aa: ASGLGRLAGASTDTQY
d_gene: -; j_gene: TRBJ2-3; v_gene: TRBV4-1; CDR3aa: ASTRFGGVGTDTQY
d_gene: -; j_gene: TRBJ2-5; v_gene: TRBV9; CDR3aa: ASSVGGSGVQETQY
d_gene: TRBD2; j_gene: TRBJ2-7; v_gene: TRBV20-1; CDR3aa: SAEGLAGGSEQY
d_gene: -; j_gene: TRBJ2-1; v_gene: TRBV7-9; CDR3aa: AILLFYNEQF
d_gene: TRBD2; j_gene: TRBJ2-7; v_gene: TRBV16; CDR3aa: ASSPERLAGYEQY
d_gene: TRBD2; j_gene: TRBJ2-2; v_gene: TRBV12-3/TRBV12-4; CDR3aa: ASSSGLAGGPNTGELF
d_gene: TRBD2; j_gene: TRBJ2-1; v_gene: TRBV12-3/TRBV12-4; CDR3aa: ASSPRLAGVWGQF
d_gene: -; j_gene: TRBJ2-3; v_gene: TRBV12-3/TRBV12-4; CDR3aa: ASKLGRRGVGGTDTQY
d_gene: TRBD2; j_gene: TRBJ2-3; v_gene: TRBV5-1; CDR3aa: ASSYSGGPSTDTQY